This passage covers 11 T cell receptor beta chains from one sample sequenced in a study of blood T cell repertoires in COVID-19. Repertoires were generated with immunoSEQ multiplex PCR, while TCRdb's copy carries only in-frame clones and drops some. The data show about 220,000 clones, with approximately 84% seen just once and about 15% held by the top ten. Sequencing used PBMCs or T cells enriched from blood (not recorded which). The receptors come from a middle-aged man who had recovered from COVID-19.

V is TRBV28 and J is TRBJ1-4, with 10 bases fitting TRBD1. CDR1 and CDR2 from the germline V gene are MDHEN and SYDVKM. The CDR3 sequence is 15 residues long. V shed 5 bases and J 8 bases; nucleotides not matched to a gene: 8. DNA for the CDR3: TGTGCCAGCAGTCCCCGGACAGGGGGTCGAGAAAAACTGTTTTTT. This gives the protein CASSPRTGGREKLFF.

The chain links TRBV7-2 to TRBJ2-3, with a tentative D call TRBD2 (6 bases). With 7 bases removed from V and 4 bases from J, the gap between germline ends came to 27 bases. The CDR3 contains 18 residues. Germline CDR1 is SGHTA and CDR2 is FQGNSA. The CDR3 DNA sequence: TGTGCCAGCAACCTCGTCCCCCTAGCGCCCCGGATGCCAGATACGCAGTATTTT. Translation: CASNLVPLAPRMPDTQYF.

This clone was observed a few times. This rearrangement joins TRBV28 to TRBJ1-5; no clear D gene. V dropped 2 bases and J dropped 4 bases, with 3 bases sitting between them. This CDR3 contains 12 residues. Germline V gene lookup returns CDR1 MDHEN and CDR2 SYDVKM. CDR3 residues: CASSLPNQPQHF. Written as DNA, the CDR3 is TGTGCCAGCAGTTTACCAAATCAGCCCCAGCATTTT. Supplemented by reference TRBV28 and TRBJ1-5, the full variable domain reads DVKVTQSSRYLVKRTGEKVFLECVQDMDHENMFWYRQDPGLGLRLIYFSYDVKMKEKGDIPEGYSVSREKKERFSLILESASTNQTSMYLCASSLPNQPQHFGDGTRLSIL.

This clone came up a few times. V gene TRBV2 combines with J gene TRBJ2-7; 12 nucleotides align to TRBD1. There are 14 residues in the CDR3. V shed 6 bases, J shed 2 bases, and the junction held 2 bases outside the gene matches. Germline V gene data show CDR1 as SNHLY and CDR2 as FYNNEI. DNA for the CDR3: TGTGCCAGCAGCTGGGACAGGGGGCCCTACGAGCAGTACTTC. This sequence encodes CASSWDRGPYEQYF.

The chain employs TRBV6-5 and TRBJ2-7, with D uncertain. V lost 7 bases, J lost 2 bases, and 15 bases lay in between. Looked up from germline, CDR1 is MNHEY and CDR2 is SVGAGI. This CDR3 has 14 residues. CDR3 in DNA: TGTGCCAGCACCCCTGCTACCTTAACCTACGAGCAGTACTTC. Translated: CASTPATLTYEQYF.

The sample holds one count of this clone. The chain joins TRBV29-1 to TRBJ1-1, with 10 bases that match TRBD1. This CDR3 is built from 13 residues. From germline, CDR1 is SQVTM and CDR2 ANQGSEA. V lost 6 bases and J lost 4; bases outside the gene matches: 5. CDR3: CSVGDRGPTEAFF. The CDR3, as DNA: TGCAGCGTAGGTGACAGGGGGCCCACTGAAGCTTTCTTT. The variable domain in full, completed from reference TRBV29-1 and TRBJ1-1, reads SAVISQKPSRDICQRGTSLTIQCQVDSQVTMMFWYRQQPGQSLTLIATANQGSEATYESGFVIDKFPISRPNLTFSTLTVSNMSPEDSSIYLCSVGDRGPTEAFFGQGTRLTVV.

V and J are TRBV5-1 and TRBJ2-5; 7 bases are shared with TRBD2. Germline CDR1 and CDR2: SGHRS and YFSETQ. J was trimmed by 3 bases and V by 0 bases; bases with no gene match: 2. This CDR3 is built from 14 residues. For the CDR3, the DNA is TGCGCCAGCAGCTTGGGCGGGGGTGAAGAGACCCAGTACTTC. This sequence encodes CASSLGGGEETQYF.

This sequence joins TRBV4-2 and TRBJ1-5; D ambiguous. Germline V gene lookup returns CDR1 LGHNA and CDR2 YNFKEQ. V was pared by 1 base and J by 3 bases, with 10 bases between. The CDR3 is 15 residues long. CDR3 DNA: TGTGCCAGCAGCCAAGGGTGGGAGGACAATCAGCCCCAGCATTTT. Translated: CASSQGWEDNQPQHF.

V gene TRBV2 combines with J gene TRBJ1-1; D ambiguous. V lost 4 bases to trimming and J lost 9 bases, with 9 bases between them. Germline loops: CDR1 SNHLY, CDR2 FYNNEI. The CDR3 extends over 11 amino acids. In DNA, the CDR3 is TGTGCCAGCAGTGTCACAGTTAAAGCTTTCTTT. Translated, it gives CASSVTVKAFF.

The chain couples TRBV23-1 to TRBJ1-6; TRBD1 is a possible D gene (6 bases). TRBV23-1 has ORF status, its function being uncertain. The V end was cut by 0 bases, the J end by 5 bases, with 11 bases between. This CDR3 region has 16 residues. The chain's CDR3 is CASSQSLGAHNSPLHF. CDR3 nucleotide sequence: TGCGCCAGCAGTCAATCGTTGGGGGCCCATAATTCACCCCTCCACTTT.

Only one count was recorded for this clone. V gene TRBV7-9 combines with J gene TRBJ2-5; tentatively, D is TRBD1 (5 bases). Trimming took 3 bases from V and 1 from J, leaving 12 bases between them. This CDR3 region has 15 residues. The germline V gene has CDR1 SEHNR and CDR2 FQNEAQ (reference sequence). CDR3 amino acids: CASSLLTGAQETQYF. The CDR3, as DNA: TGTGCCAGCAGCTTGTTAACAGGAGCCCAAGAGACCCAGTACTTC. Variable domain in full (rest from reference TRBV7-9 and TRBJ2-5): DTGVSQNPRHKITKRGQNVTFRCDPISEHNRLYWYRQTLGQGPEFLTYFQNEAQLEKSRLLSDRFSAERPKGSFSTLEIQRTEQGDSAMYLCASSLLTGAQETQYFGPGTRLLVL.